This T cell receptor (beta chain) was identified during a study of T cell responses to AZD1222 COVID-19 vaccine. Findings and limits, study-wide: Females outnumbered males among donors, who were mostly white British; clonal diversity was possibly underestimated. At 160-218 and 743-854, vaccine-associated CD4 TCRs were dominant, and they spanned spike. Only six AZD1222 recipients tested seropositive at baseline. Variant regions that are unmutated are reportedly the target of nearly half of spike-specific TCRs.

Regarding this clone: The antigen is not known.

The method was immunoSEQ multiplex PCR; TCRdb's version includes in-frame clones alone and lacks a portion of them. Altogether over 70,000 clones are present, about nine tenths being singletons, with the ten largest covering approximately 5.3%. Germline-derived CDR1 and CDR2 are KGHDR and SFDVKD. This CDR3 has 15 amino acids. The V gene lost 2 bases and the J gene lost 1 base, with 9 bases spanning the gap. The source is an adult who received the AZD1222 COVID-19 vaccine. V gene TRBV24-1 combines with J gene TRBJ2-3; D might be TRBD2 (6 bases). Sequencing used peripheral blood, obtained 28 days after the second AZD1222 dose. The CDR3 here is CATSDYGEGTDTQYF. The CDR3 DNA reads TGTGCCACCAGTGATTACGGGGAGGGCACAGATACGCAGTATTTT.